The rows below give T cell receptor beta chains drawn from one sample of a study of cytomegalovirus exposure and HLA in healthy donors. The protocol was immunoSEQ multiplex PCR, while the TCRdb copy is restricted to in-frame clones and leaves out a portion. Seen here are about 250,000 clones, 87% observed once, and the top ten hold around 12%. Sequencing was carried out using PBMCs. These TCRs come from a young man in good health and CMV-seropositive. Each CDR3 is given with its conserved first and last residue. A D gene is named only where the DNA matches it firmly. Size is omitted from some rows. Given values are once, few, many or a class for expanded clones.

clone size: NA
J gene: TRBJ1-2
V gene: TRBV5-1
D gene: TRBD1
CDR3 DNA: TGCGCCAGCAGCGGAGGGACAGGCAATGGCTACACCTTC
CDR3 protein: CASSGGTGNGYTF

clone size: few
J gene: TRBJ2-6
V gene: TRBV15
D gene: NA
CDR3 DNA: TGTGCCACCAGCAGAGACTCTGGGGCCAACGTCCTGACTTTC
CDR3 protein: CATSRDSGANVLTF

clone size: NA
J gene: TRBJ2-1
V gene: TRBV9
D gene: TRBD1
CDR3 DNA: TGTGCCAGCAGCCCGTCGGGGACAGCTCTCTACAATGAGCAGTTCTTC
CDR3 protein: CASSPSGTALYNEQFF

clone size: NA
J gene: TRBJ1-1
V gene: TRBV25-1
D gene: TRBD1
CDR3 DNA: TGTGCCAGCAGTGCAGACAGGGCGAGAGGCACTGAAGCTTTCTTT
CDR3 protein: CASSADRARGTEAFF

clone size: once
J gene: TRBJ2-5
V gene: TRBV11-2
D gene: NA
CDR3 DNA: TGTGCCAGCAGCTGGGTGGGGGGAAGCGAAGAGACCCAGTACTTC
CDR3 protein: CASSWVGGSEETQYF

clone size: NA
J gene: TRBJ1-5
V gene: TRBV5-1
D gene: NA
CDR3 DNA: TGCGCCAGCAGCTTGGGTGCCGGGAATAGCAATCAGCCCCAGCATTTT
CDR3 protein: CASSLGAGNSNQPQHF

clone size: NA
J gene: TRBJ1-2
V gene: TRBV27
D gene: NA
CDR3 DNA: TGTGCCAGCAGTTTAGAGGGGAAGGGCTACACCTTC
CDR3 protein: CASSLEGKGYTF

clone size: NA
J gene: TRBJ1-1
V gene: TRBV28
D gene: NA
CDR3 DNA: TGTGCCAGCAGCCCTCACCCCACCGGGGTAGAAGCTTTCTTT
CDR3 protein: CASSPHPTGVEAFF

clone size: NA
J gene: TRBJ2-5
V gene: TRBV5-1
D gene: TRBD1
CDR3 DNA: TGCGCCAGCAGCTCCTCCGGGACAGGGAAGACCCAGTACTTC
CDR3 protein: CASSSSGTGKTQYF

clone size: NA
J gene: TRBJ1-1
V gene: TRBV7-8
D gene: NA
CDR3 DNA: TGTGCCAGCAGCTTCCAAGGACCGCCGATTGGCACTGAAGCTTTCTTT
CDR3 protein: CASSFQGPPIGTEAFF

clone size: NA
J gene: TRBJ2-1
V gene: TRBV4-1
D gene: TRBD2
CDR3 DNA: TGCGCCAGCAGCCAACCTAGCGGGCTTGAGCAGTTCTTC
CDR3 protein: CASSQPSGLEQFF

clone size: NA
J gene: TRBJ1-2
V gene: TRBV6-5
D gene: NA
CDR3 DNA: TGTGCCAGCAGTGAAACAATCAGGGATTATGTCACCTTC
CDR3 protein: CASSETIRDYVTF

clone size: NA
J gene: TRBJ2-2
V gene: TRBV5-1
D gene: TRBD1
CDR3 DNA: TGCGCCAGCAGCCAGGGACAGGGATCCGGGGAGCTGTTTTTT
CDR3 protein: CASSQGQGSGELFF

clone size: NA
J gene: TRBJ2-1
V gene: TRBV6-6
D gene: NA
CDR3 DNA: TGTGCCAGCAGTTACTCGGCGGAGGGCCAACCGTTCTTC
CDR3 protein: CASSYSAEGQPFF

clone size: NA
J gene: TRBJ1-2
V gene: TRBV9
D gene: NA
CDR3 DNA: TGTGCCAGCAGCCTTACAGGGTCGTATGGCTACACCTTC
CDR3 protein: CASSLTGSYGYTF

clone size: once
J gene: TRBJ2-7
V gene: TRBV29-1
D gene: NA
CDR3 DNA: TGCAGCGTTGACGCAGGGGACTCCTACGAGCAGTACTTC
CDR3 protein: CSVDAGDSYEQYF

clone size: NA
J gene: TRBJ1-1
V gene: TRBV5-1
D gene: NA
CDR3 DNA: TGCGCCAGCAGCTTGGCCCGGGATGTCCGCACTGAAGCTTTCTTT
CDR3 protein: CASSLARDVRTEAFF

clone size: once
J gene: TRBJ2-7
V gene: TRBV28
D gene: TRBD1
CDR3 DNA: TGTGCCAGCAGTCTCGTGGGGACAGGGGCCAACTCCTACGAGCAGTACTTC
CDR3 protein: CASSLVGTGANSYEQYF

clone size: NA
J gene: TRBJ2-2
V gene: TRBV11-2
D gene: TRBD2
CDR3 DNA: TGTGCCAGCAGCCGTAGCGGGAGGTTGAACACCGGGGAGCTGTTTTTT
CDR3 protein: CASSRSGRLNTGELFF

clone size: NA
J gene: TRBJ2-7
V gene: TRBV19
D gene: NA
CDR3 DNA: TGTGCCAGTAGCCCCCTAGGGGGCGCGGGACGGGAGCAGTACTTC
CDR3 protein: CASSPLGGAGREQYF

clone size: NA
J gene: TRBJ2-1
V gene: TRBV7-3
D gene: NA
CDR3 DNA: TGTGCCAGCAGCTCGAGGAGGGACAATGAGCAGTTCTTC
CDR3 protein: CASSSRRDNEQFF

clone size: once
J gene: TRBJ1-4
V gene: TRBV30
D gene: NA
CDR3 DNA: TGTGCCTGGAGTTACCAGGGGAGGCAAAAACTGTTTTTT
CDR3 protein: CAWSYQGRQKLFF

clone size: NA
J gene: TRBJ2-6
V gene: TRBV5-1
D gene: NA
CDR3 DNA: TGCGCCAGCAGCTGGGCGGGGGCGAGCGGGGCCAACGTCCTGACTTTC
CDR3 protein: CASSWAGASGANVLTF

clone size: NA
J gene: TRBJ2-7
V gene: TRBV10-3
D gene: NA
CDR3 DNA: TGTGCCATCAGTGAGTGGACCGGCGAGCAGTACTTC
CDR3 protein: CAISEWTGEQYF

clone size: NA
J gene: TRBJ2-2
V gene: TRBV5-1
D gene: TRBD2
CDR3 DNA: TGCGCCAGCAGCGTGCTAGCGGGAGTTCGCACCGGGGAGCTGTTTTTT
CDR3 protein: CASSVLAGVRTGELFF

clone size: few
J gene: TRBJ1-1
V gene: TRBV5-4
D gene: NA
CDR3 DNA: TGTGCCAGCAGCATGGCAGTGAACACTGAAGCTTTCTTT
CDR3 protein: CASSMAVNTEAFF

clone size: few
J gene: TRBJ1-5
V gene: TRBV6-1
D gene: NA
CDR3 DNA: TGTGCCAGCAGTGAAATAAGGGTTGGCAATCAGCCCCAGCATTTT
CDR3 protein: CASSEIRVGNQPQHF

clone size: NA
J gene: TRBJ2-3
V gene: TRBV7-9
D gene: TRBD1
CDR3 DNA: TGTGCCAGCAGCCCGTGGGACAGGGAAGATACGCAGTATTTT
CDR3 protein: CASSPWDREDTQYF

clone size: NA
J gene: TRBJ1-2
V gene: TRBV6-1
D gene: TRBD1
CDR3 DNA: TGTGCCAGCAGTGACTTAGACAGGGTTCGTGGCTACACCTTC
CDR3 protein: CASSDLDRVRGYTF

clone size: NA
J gene: TRBJ1-1
V gene: TRBV9
D gene: TRBD1
CDR3 DNA: TGTGCCAGCAGCGTAGGGGACAGGAACACTGAAGCTTTCTTT
CDR3 protein: CASSVGDRNTEAFF

clone size: NA
J gene: TRBJ2-7
V gene: TRBV18
D gene: NA
CDR3 DNA: TGTGCCAGCTCACCCCGGGGCGGCGAGCAGTACTTC
CDR3 protein: CASSPRGGEQYF